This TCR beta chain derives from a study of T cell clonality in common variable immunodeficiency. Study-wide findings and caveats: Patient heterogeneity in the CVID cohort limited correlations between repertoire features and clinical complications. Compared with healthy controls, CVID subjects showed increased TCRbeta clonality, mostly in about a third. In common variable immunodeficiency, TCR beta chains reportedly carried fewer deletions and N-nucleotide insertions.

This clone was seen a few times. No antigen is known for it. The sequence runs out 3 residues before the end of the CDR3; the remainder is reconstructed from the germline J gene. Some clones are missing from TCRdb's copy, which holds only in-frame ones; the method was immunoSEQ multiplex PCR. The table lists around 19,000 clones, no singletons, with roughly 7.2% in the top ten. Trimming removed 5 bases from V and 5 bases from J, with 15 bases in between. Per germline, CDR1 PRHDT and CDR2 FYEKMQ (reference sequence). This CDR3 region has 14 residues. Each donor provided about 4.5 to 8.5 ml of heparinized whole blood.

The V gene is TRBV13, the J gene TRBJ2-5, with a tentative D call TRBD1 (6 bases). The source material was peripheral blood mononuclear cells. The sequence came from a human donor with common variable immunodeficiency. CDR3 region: CASSPRRGVETQYF. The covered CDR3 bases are TGTGCCAGCAGCCCCCGCAGGGGTGTGGAGACC.